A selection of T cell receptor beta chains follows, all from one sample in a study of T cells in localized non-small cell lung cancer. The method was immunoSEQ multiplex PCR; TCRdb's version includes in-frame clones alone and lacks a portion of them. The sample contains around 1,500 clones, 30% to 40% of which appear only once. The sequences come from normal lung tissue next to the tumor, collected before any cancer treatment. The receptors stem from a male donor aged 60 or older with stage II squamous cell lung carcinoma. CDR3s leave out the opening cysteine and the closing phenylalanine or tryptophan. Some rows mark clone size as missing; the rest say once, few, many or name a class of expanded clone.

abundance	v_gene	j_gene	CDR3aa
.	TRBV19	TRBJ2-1	ASQKRDSSYNEQF
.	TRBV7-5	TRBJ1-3	ASTPGGGLSGNTIY
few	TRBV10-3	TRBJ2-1	AGGEGSHNEQF
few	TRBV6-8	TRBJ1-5	ASSLQARSNQPQH
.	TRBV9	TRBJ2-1	ASSPSGRAGNEQF
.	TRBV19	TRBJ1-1	ASLYTGQSTEAF
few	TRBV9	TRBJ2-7	ASGRQGLEQY
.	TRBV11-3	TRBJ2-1	ASSQGLALYNEQF
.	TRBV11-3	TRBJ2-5	ASSPRGTQETQY
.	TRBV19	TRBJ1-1	ASSKRTILNTEAF
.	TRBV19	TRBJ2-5	ASSPRTSGSGETQY
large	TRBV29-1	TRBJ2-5	SVSLGQGGETQY
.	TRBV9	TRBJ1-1	ASSPADRVTEAF
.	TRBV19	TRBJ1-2	ASRTQGSDYGYT
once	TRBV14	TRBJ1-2	ASSQAGVHGYT
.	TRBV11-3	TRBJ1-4	ASSLERTNEKLF
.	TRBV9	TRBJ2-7	ASSHSRDRGNYEQY
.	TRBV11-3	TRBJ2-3	ASSLGPSGNTLY
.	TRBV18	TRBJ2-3	ASSPTPSSGSTDTQY
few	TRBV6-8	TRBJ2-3	ASTPRQTDTQY
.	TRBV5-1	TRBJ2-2	ASSRSEDGSGGELF
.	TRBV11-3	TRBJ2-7	ASSPLRGLYEQY
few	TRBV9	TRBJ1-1	ASSPHPGVAF
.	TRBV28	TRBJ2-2	ASSLQDRDTGELF
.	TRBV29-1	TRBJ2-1	SVVGGEIVYEQF
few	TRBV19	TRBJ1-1	ASSAPPGSEAF
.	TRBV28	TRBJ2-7	ASSLPTTRSEQY
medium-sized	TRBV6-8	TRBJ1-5	ASSSKGDQPQH
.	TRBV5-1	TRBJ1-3	ASSLDLQSSGNTIY
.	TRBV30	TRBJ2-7	AWGRYREGSYEQY
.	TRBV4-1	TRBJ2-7	ASSQPGRANYEQY
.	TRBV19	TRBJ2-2	ASSPWGQGNTGELF
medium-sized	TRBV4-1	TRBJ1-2	ASSQTGMNYGYT
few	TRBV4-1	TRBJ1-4	ASSRPRGEKLF
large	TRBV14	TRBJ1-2	ASSPNRVGTLFYGYT
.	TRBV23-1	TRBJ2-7	ASSPLASGNYYEQY
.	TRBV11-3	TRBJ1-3	ASSHRGRGRMRGNTIY
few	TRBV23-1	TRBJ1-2	ASSQGEGADGYT
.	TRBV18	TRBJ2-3	ASSPPVTDTQY
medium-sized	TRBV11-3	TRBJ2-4	ASTSQGTSSKNIQY
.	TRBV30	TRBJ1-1	AWRSEGSTEAF